The 18 T cell receptor beta chains listed next were all sequenced from one sample in a study of T cell responses to AZD1222 COVID-19 vaccine. Assay used: immunoSEQ multiplex PCR; TCRdb lists only in-frame clones, some missing. The table records about 130,000 clones, 80% to 95% of them present only once. Sequenced material: peripheral blood, taken 28 days after the second AZD1222 dose. These receptors were collected from an adult who received the AZD1222 COVID-19 vaccine.

This clone showed up just a few times. V usage is TRBV6-4 and J usage is TRBJ1-6; TRBD1 matches 7 bases. The CDR3 covers 14 residues. The ends lost 4 bases at V and 7 bases at J; junction bases unmatched: 4. Germline lookup yields CDR1 MRHNA and CDR2 SNTAGT. The CDR3 sequence: CASSVGQENSPLHF. The CDR3 region has the DNA TGTGCCAGCAGTGTCGGACAGGAAAATTCACCCCTCCACTTT.

This chain connects TRBV5-1 to TRBJ2-1; no clear D. Trimming removed 5 bases from V and 5 bases from J, with 11 bases in between. The CDR3 has 13 residues. Germline values: CDR1 SGHRS, CDR2 YFSETQ. CDR3 region: CASSSPADNEQFF. The CDR3 DNA reads TGCGCCAGCAGTTCCCCCGCGGACAATGAGCAGTTCTTC. Looking up the rest from reference TRBV5-1 and TRBJ2-1 gives the full variable domain: KAGVTQTPRYLIKTRGQQVTLSCSPISGHRSVSWYQQTPGQGLQFLFEYFSETQRNKGNFPGRFSGRQFSNSRSEMNVSTLELGDSALYLCASSSPADNEQFFGPGTRLTVL.

Only a few counts were recorded for this clone. The CDR3 DNA sequence: TGTGCCAGTAGTGACATAGGGCGCCCCTACGAGCAGTACTTC. This translates into CASSDIGRPYEQYF. The V gene is TRBV19, the J gene TRBJ2-7; D gene unclear. Germline values: CDR1 LNHDA, CDR2 SQIVND (reference sequence). The V end was cut by 5 bases, the J end by 2 bases, with 13 bases between. The CDR3 length is 14 residues.

The chain carries TRBV12-5 and TRBJ1-2; 8 positions match TRBD1. The J segment lost 7 bases and the V segment lost 6 bases, leaving 4 bases of the junction unmatched. Germline CDR1 LGHNT, CDR2 FRNRAP. The CDR3 is made up of 12 amino acids. The CDR3 protein is CASGRQGSGYTF. CDR3 coding DNA: TGTGCTAGTGGCCGACAGGGGAGTGGCTACACCTTC.

The chain couples TRBV29-1 to TRBJ1-1; D is unclear. CDR1 SQVTM and CDR2 ANQGSEA come from the germline V gene. The CDR3 is 11 residues long. V was shortened by 8 bases and J by 5 bases, with 12 bases between the two germline ends. CDR3 DNA sequence: TGCAGCCTGGGCGAGGGTACTGAAGCTTTCTTT. Its protein is CSLGEGTEAFF.

The chain employs TRBV28 and TRBJ1-1; no definite D call. The CDR3 covers 15 residues. In germline, CDR1 is MDHEN, CDR2 SYDVKM. Deletions cut 2 bases from V and 4 bases from J, with 14 bases between. The CDR3 DNA sequence: TGTGCCAGCAGTTTACCCCGGGCAGTCAGCACTGAAGCTTTCTTT. It codes for CASSLPRAVSTEAFF.

Only one count was recorded for this clone. The V call is TRBV30, the J call TRBJ1-6; 7 bases match TRBD1. CDR1 is GTSNPN, CDR2 SVGIG, per germline (reference sequence). The J segment lost 8 bases and the V segment lost 7 bases, leaving 11 bases of the junction unmatched. The CDR3 spans 14 residues. The CDR3 sequence is CASSGGLEHSPLHF. For the CDR3, the DNA is TGTGCCTCATCAGGGGGATTGGAGCATTCACCCCTCCACTTT.

The rearrangement joins TRBV9 to TRBJ2-3; 12 bases fit TRBD2. Germline CDR1 is SGDLS and CDR2 is YYNGEE. The length of the CDR3 is 18 residues. Trimming cost V 0 bases and J 2 bases; bases outside gene matches: 7. DNA of the CDR3: TGTGCCAGCAGCGTAGGGACTAGCGGGATCGGTCCCACAGATACGCAGTATTTT. As protein: CASSVGTSGIGPTDTQYF. Together with reference TRBV9 and TRBJ2-3, the CDR3 gives the full variable domain: DSGVTQTPKHLITATGQRVTLRCSPRSGDLSVYWYQQSLDQGLQFLIQYYNGEERAKGNILERFSAQQFPDLHSELNLSSLELGDSALYFCASSVGTSGIGPTDTQYFGPGTRLTVL.

The chain has TRBV6-5 and TRBJ2-2; 8 bases are shared with TRBD2. The CDR3 spans 15 residues. V gave up 7 bases and J gave up 3 bases; unmatched junction bases: 7. CDR1 is MNHEY, CDR2 SVGAGI, per germline. CDR3 sequence: CASTPGGGHTGELFF. CDR3 coding DNA: TGTGCCAGCACCCCGGGGGGGGGCCACACCGGGGAGCTGTTTTTT.

The V and J genes are TRBV6-5 and TRBJ1-2, with D unresolved. Germline assignment: CDR1 MNHEY and CDR2 SVGAGI. The CDR3 sequence is 14 residues long. V was pared by 0 bases and J by 7 bases, with 12 bases between. CDR3 sequence: CASSYSRGSSGYTF. The CDR3 DNA is TGTGCCAGCAGTTACTCTAGAGGGTCCAGTGGCTACACCTTC.

V is TRBV2 and J is TRBJ1-2; tentatively, D is TRBD1 (6 bases). The CDR3 spans 14 residues. The germline CDR1 and CDR2 sequences are SNHLY and FYNNEI. Trimming pared 4 bases from V and 7 bases from J, leaving 16 bases between. The CDR3 DNA reads TGTGCCAGCAGTGTTGGGGGGCAAGAGTTTGGCTACACCTTC. Its translation: CASSVGGQEFGYTF.

The chain joins TRBV6-4 to TRBJ2-7; D remains ambiguous. Trimming took off 6 bases at V and 0 bases at J, with 12 bases between the two ends. The CDR3 loop spans 14 amino acids. CDR1 MRHNA and CDR2 SNTAGT come from the germline V gene. In nucleotides, the CDR3 is TGTGCCAGCAGGAGAGACCGGAACTCCTACGAGCAGTACTTC. Protein: CASRRDRNSYEQYF.

In its sample, this clone was seen once. V usage is TRBV19 and J usage is TRBJ1-4, with TRBD1 matching 10 bases. CDR3 length equals 15 residues. Germline trimming cut 7 bases from V and 5 bases from J; bases unmatched to any gene: 7. The germline CDR1 and CDR2 sequences are LNHDA and SQIVND (reference sequence). The CDR3 sequence is CASTTPGQGNEKLFF. The CDR3 DNA reads TGTGCCAGTACTACCCCGGGACAGGGGAATGAAAAACTGTTTTTT.

The rearrangement joins TRBV19 to TRBJ1-6, with 7 bases lining up with TRBD1. V trimming: 7 bases; J trimming: 6 bases; junction bases outside the gene matches: 6. Germline lookup yields CDR1 LNHDA and CDR2 SQIVND (reference sequence). The CDR3 is made up of 14 amino acids. DNA of the CDR3: TGTGCCAGTACCAGACAGGGCCTTAATTCACCCCTCCACTTT. Its protein is CASTRQGLNSPLHF.

The DNA of the CDR3 is TGTGCCAGCAGCTACAGTCCTTGGGATGAAAAACTGTTTTTT. Translation gives CASSYSPWDEKLFF. This chain uses TRBV7-8 with TRBJ1-4; D gene uncertain. The V end lost 4 bases, the J end lost 6 bases, and 12 bases lay between the germline ends. The CDR3 has 14 amino acids. Germline V CDR1 and CDR2: SGHVS, FQNEAQ.

The rearrangement joins TRBV6-5 to TRBJ2-1; perhaps TRBD2 as D (6 bases). Trimming stripped 7 bases from V and 5 bases from J, with 9 bases between. This CDR3 is 12 amino acids long. Germline V gene data show CDR1 as MNHEY and CDR2 as SVGAGI. CDR3 nucleotides: TGTGCCAGCAAGGGCGGGGACAATGAGCAGTTCTTC. It specifies CASKGGDNEQFF.

This sequence joins TRBV7-2 and TRBJ1-2, with TRBD1 matching over 9 bases. Trimming removed 5 bases from V and 8 bases from J; junction bases left unmatched: 6. The germline V gene has CDR1 SGHTA and CDR2 FQGNSA. This CDR3 contains 13 residues. The CDR3 region is CASSAQGARGYTF. In DNA, the CDR3 is TGTGCCAGCAGCGCACAGGGGGCGCGCGGCTACACCTTC.

V and J are TRBV2 and TRBJ2-1; 10 bases align to TRBD2. J gave up 5 bases and V 6 bases, and 7 bases lay outside the gene matches. The CDR3 has 15 residues. Per the germline V gene, CDR1 is SNHLY and CDR2 is FYNNEI. This chain's CDR3 is CASRRWTSGDNEQFF. The CDR3 DNA reads as TGTGCCAGCAGGAGGTGGACTAGCGGAGACAATGAGCAGTTCTTC.